This is a list of T cell receptor beta chains from one sample in a study of spatial heterogeneity in lung cancer. TCRdb reprocessed the 5' RACE reads with MiXCR, giving one entry per CDR3 protein. This table has 45,000 or so distinct CDR3 sequences, 10% to 15% appearing once. This specimen consisted of PBMCs, obtained at surgery. These receptors all come from a female donor with early-stage non-small cell lung cancer. Both conserved end residues are part of each CDR3. The D gene is left open where the match is weak. Not all rows give a size; the values are once, few, many and, for expanded clones, a class.

TRBJ2-1 TRBV28 . 12 . TGTGCCAGCAGCACAGGACCAGGGAAGCAGTTCTTC CASSTGPGKQFF
TRBJ1-2 TRBV18 few 14 . TGTGCCAGCTCACCCTCCCTGGGCAACTATGGCTACACCTTC CASSPSLGNYGYTF
TRBJ2-3 TRBV29-1 many 14 TRBD2 TGCAGCGCAAAAACTAGAACGGGGGGGCTTACGCAGTATTTT CSAKTRTGGLTQYF
TRBJ1-2 TRBV3-1 many 15 . TGTGCCAGCAGCCCCCAGCTTAGGGGTAACTATGGCTACACCTTC CASSPQLRGNYGYTF
TRBJ1-1 TRBV7-9 few 13 TRBD1 TGTGCCAGCAGACTCGACAGGGTGACTGAAGCTTTCTTT CASRLDRVTEAFF
TRBJ2-5 TRBV25-1 . 14 TRBD1 TGTGCCAGCAGAAGCCCCGGGACAGGGGAGACCCAGTACTTC CASRSPGTGETQYF
TRBJ1-4 TRBV15 . 13 . TGTGCCACCCACCGGGTCTACGCTGAAAAACTGTTTTTT CATHRVYAEKLFF
TRBJ2-1 TRBV7-8 few 14 TRBD2 TGTGCCAGCAGCCAGGGAACTAGCGGGAATGAGCAGTTCTTC CASSQGTSGNEQFF
TRBJ2-6 TRBV6-5 . 16 . TGTGCCAGCAGTCCCGGGACTCCCTCTGGGGCCAACGTCCTGACTTTC CASSPGTPSGANVLTF
TRBJ2-3 TRBV20-1 few 10 . TGCAGTGCCCCTGCAGATACGCAGTATTTT CSAPADTQYF
TRBJ1-2 TRBV5-6 few 14 . TGTGCCAGCAGCTTTTGGGGAGGGAACTATGGCTACACCTTC CASSFWGGNYGYTF
TRBJ1-2 TRBV15 . 16 . TGTGCCACCAGCAGAGATTTGGGCTCGCCGATTTGGGGCTACACCTTC CATSRDLGSPIWGYTF
TRBJ1-1 TRBV29-1 few 13 . TGCAGCGTGCTAGTGGGGGTGGCCACTGAAGCTTTCTTT CSVLVGVATEAFF
TRBJ1-2 TRBV12-3/TRBV12-4 many 15 . TGTGCCAGCAGAGCCTTGGGCCCCGGGGTTTATGGCTACACCTTC CASRALGPGVYGYTF
TRBJ2-7 TRBV28 few 14 TRBD1 TGTGCCAGCAGGATACCGGGACAGGGTAGCGAGCAGTACTTC CASRIPGQGSEQYF
TRBJ1-2 TRBV28 medium-sized 17 TRBD1 TGTGCCAGCAGGAAGGCCTACAGGGGGCTATCGCTCTGGGGCTACACCTTC CASRKAYRGLSLWGYTF
TRBJ2-1 TRBV27 . 13 . TGTGCCAGCAGCCGGGTCAACGGGGATGAGCAGTTCTTC CASSRVNGDEQFF
TRBJ2-3 TRBV7-2 few 13 . TGTGCCAGCAGCTGGGGGTCTGGAGATACGCAGTATTTT CASSWGSGDTQYF
TRBJ1-4 TRBV28 . 14 TRBD1 TGTGCCAGCAGTTTCGGCAGGGGGAGGGAAAAACTGTTTTTT CASSFGRGREKLFF
TRBJ2-1 TRBV7-2 . 17 . TGTGCCAGCAGCTTAGGAGGGGCGCGAGGAGTACACAATGAGCAGTTCTTC CASSLGGARGVHNEQFF
TRBJ2-4 TRBV3-1 few 14 . TGTGCCAGCAGCCAAAAGGTAGCCAAAAACATTCAGTACTTC CASSQKVAKNIQYF
TRBJ2-3 TRBV9 . 15 . TGTGCCAGCAGCTGGGGGGAAGAACGCACAGATACGCAGTATTTT CASSWGEERTDTQYF
TRBJ2-1 TRBV9 . 15 TRBD2 TGTGCCAGCAGCACGCCGGGGACTAAATACAATGAGCAGTTCTTC CASSTPGTKYNEQFF
TRBJ2-7 TRBV20-1 once 16 TRBD2 TGCAGTGCTTACCACTCAACCGGGACTAGCTCCGTCGAGCAGTACTTC CSAYHSTGTSSVEQYF
TRBJ2-1 TRBV5-4 . 14 TRBD2 TGTGCCAGCAGCTTGGGACTAGCGGGGGATGAGCAGTTCTTC CASSLGLAGDEQFF
TRBJ1-1 TRBV30 few 14 . TGTGCCCTGGAACCCCGCACAGGGCAAGTTGAAGCTTTCTTT CALEPRTGQVEAFF
TRBJ2-7 TRBV21-1 many 12 . TGTGCCAGCATTAGGGTCTTTCAAGAGCAGTACTTC CASIRVFQEQYF
TRBJ1-5 TRBV20-1 many 16 TRBD1 TGCAGTGCTAGAGCCCGGGACAGGTCCCCGAGCCAGCCCCAGCATTTT CSARARDRSPSQPQHF
TRBJ1-1 TRBV29-1 few 13 . TGCAGCGTTGAGGCTGGCAGGGGCACTGAAGCTTTCTTT CSVEAGRGTEAFF
TRBJ1-1 TRBV18 . 12 . TGTGCCAGCTCTCGGGGAGTCACTGAAGCTTTCTTT CASSRGVTEAFF
TRBJ1-5 TRBV19 . 14 . TGTGCCAGTAGTATCGGGGCTAGCAATCAGCCCCAGCATTTT CASSIGASNQPQHF
TRBJ2-5 TRBV12-3/TRBV12-4 many 15 TRBD1 TGTGCCAGCAGTGAAACAGGGGGATGGCCAGAGACCCAGTACTTC CASSETGGWPETQYF
TRBJ2-2 TRBV7-2 . 16 . TGTGCCAGCAGCCCCCCCGAGGGGCAGGGCACCGGGGAGCTGTTTTTT CASSPPEGQGTGELFF
TRBJ1-1 TRBV18 . 15 . TGTGCCAGCTCACCAAGGGGGGGGATCAACACTGAAGCTTTCTTT CASSPRGGINTEAFF
TRBJ1-1 TRBV20-1 many 15 . TGCAGTGCTAGGGAGAGAGGGGCCGGAAACACTGAAGCTTTCTTT CSARERGAGNTEAFF
TRBJ1-4 TRBV2 many 14 . TGTGCCAGCAGCCTCGGGGGCAAGGTTGAAAAACTGTTTTTT CASSLGGKVEKLFF
TRBJ1-4 TRBV7-2 . 15 . TGTGCCAGCAGCCCCGGGGGTGGGGGGGACGAAAAACTGTTTTTT CASSPGGGGDEKLFF
TRBJ2-1 TRBV3-1 . 12 . TGTGCCAGCAGCCATCAAGGAGAAAAGCAGTTCTTC CASSHQGEKQFF
TRBJ2-5 TRBV25-1 few 13 . TGTGCCAGCAGTATCCGGGAACAAGAGACCCAGTACTTC CASSIREQETQYF
TRBJ2-5 TRBV7-2 many 15 TRBD2 TGTGCCAGCAGCCGACTAGCGGGGGGGGGAGAGACCCAGTACTTC CASSRLAGGGETQYF
TRBJ1-1 TRBV4-2 . 13 . TGTGCCAGCAGCCGCGAGATGAACACTGAAGCTTTCTTT CASSREMNTEAFF
TRBJ1-2 TRBV11-1 few 12 . TGTGCCAGCGGCATAGGCCCTTATGGCTACACCTTC CASGIGPYGYTF
TRBJ2-3 TRBV7-2 few 14 . TGTGCCAGCAGCCCCCGACAGAGCACAGATACGCAGTATTTT CASSPRQSTDTQYF
TRBJ2-3 TRBV6-2/TRBV6-3 . 14 . TGTGCCAGCTCGCCGGCATCCAGCACAGATACGCAGTATTTT CASSPASSTDTQYF
TRBJ1-1 TRBV2 few 14 . TGTGCCAGCAGTGAAGGGGGGTCAGGCACTGAAGCTTTCTTT CASSEGGSGTEAFF
TRBJ2-5 TRBV28 . 15 . TGTGCCAGCAGTTATTTTGGGGTAGTTCCTGAGACCCAGTACTTC CASSYFGVVPETQYF
TRBJ1-1 TRBV11-2 . 16 TRBD1 TGTGCCAGCAGCTTACGGGACAGGGGGCTGAACACTGAAGCTTTCTTT CASSLRDRGLNTEAFF
TRBJ2-5 TRBV28 many 14 TRBD2 TGTGCCAGCAGCCTCGGGACTAGCAAAGAGACCCAGTACTTC CASSLGTSKETQYF
TRBJ1-4 TRBV6-1 few 13 . TGTGCCAGCACCAGGGGTAGGAATGAAAAACTGTTTTTT CASTRGRNEKLFF
TRBJ1-1 TRBV7-3 . 15 TRBD1 TGTGCCAGCAGCCCGGGACAGGGGTTGAACACTGAAGCTTTCTTT CASSPGQGLNTEAFF
TRBJ2-7 TRBV25-1 . 14 . TGTGCCAGCAGTGATGGGGCAGAGATCTACGAGCAGTACTTC CASSDGAEIYEQYF
TRBJ2-7 TRBV27 medium-sized 13 TRBD1 TGTGCCAGCAGCTCGGGACAGGGGTACGAGCAGTACTTC CASSSGQGYEQYF
TRBJ1-1 TRBV5-1 many 15 TRBD1 TGCGCCAGCAGCACCGGACAGGCTCGGGGCACTGAAGCTTTCTTT CASSTGQARGTEAFF
TRBJ2-2 TRBV7-2 . 14 TRBD1 TGTGCCAGCAGCTTATCAGGGGGCGGCGGGGAGCTGTTTTTT CASSLSGGGGELFF
TRBJ1-1 TRBV29-1 few 13 . TGCAGCGTTTTAGGGGTGGTGGACACTGAAGCTTTCTTT CSVLGVVDTEAFF